The 9 T cell receptor beta chains below come from one sample, sequenced in a study of blood T cell repertoires in COVID-19. Measured with immunoSEQ multiplex PCR; TCRdb has only the in-frame clones, and not every one. The profile shows some 500,000 clones, less than 90% of them singletons. The source material was peripheral blood. The origin of the receptors is a woman between 50 and 59 years old with COVID-19, enrolled during active disease.

The V call is TRBV29-1, the J call TRBJ2-3; TRBD2 agrees at 8 bases. Germline lookup yields CDR1 SQVTM and CDR2 ANQGSEA. The CDR3 has 18 residues. The junction had 18 bases not matched to a gene; V was cut back by 0 bases and J by 7 bases. This chain's CDR3 is CSVEDAPAGALNTNTQYF. In DNA, the CDR3 is TGCAGCGTTGAAGACGCCCCAGCGGGGGCCCTTAACACGAATACGCAGTATTTT.

V gene TRBV24-1 combines with J gene TRBJ2-3; tentatively, D is TRBD1 (5 bases). This CDR3 has 15 residues. Germline V gene data show CDR1 as KGHDR and CDR2 as SFDVKD. V lost 3 bases, J lost 0 bases, and 9 bases lay in between. CDR3 nucleotides: TGTGCCACCAGTGATGCTGGACAAAGCACAGATACGCAGTATTTT. Amino acids: CATSDAGQSTDTQYF.

The chain carries TRBV29-1 and TRBJ2-7; TRBD2 matches 10 bases. The CDR3 has 15 amino acids. With V trimmed by 6 bases and J by 5 bases, 13 bases remained unmatched. The germline V gene encodes CDR1 SQVTM and CDR2 ANQGSEA. For the CDR3, the DNA is TGCAGCGTGGGGGCACGGACTAGCGGATTCCACGAGCAGTACTTC. This encodes CSVGARTSGFHEQYF.

The count of this clone is one. This sequence joins TRBV11-2 and TRBJ2-7, with no clear D. CDR1 and CDR2 (germline): SGHAT, FQNNGV. CDR3 length: 14 amino acids. Trimming took off 0 bases at V and 4 bases at J, with 10 bases between the two ends. The DNA of the CDR3 is TGTGCCAGCAGCTTAGATGAATTGCGGTACGAGCAGTACTTC. Protein product: CASSLDELRYEQYF.

The V and J genes are TRBV30 and TRBJ2-2, with D hard to call. This CDR3 spans 15 amino acids. V shed 4 bases and J shed 3 bases, with 15 bases lying between them. CDR1 and CDR2 (germline): GTSNPN, SVGIG (reference sequence). CDR3 DNA: TGTGCCTGGAAAAGACTCGCTAGGTACACCGGGGAGCTGTTTTTT. Translated: CAWKRLARYTGELFF. Together with reference TRBV30 and TRBJ2-2, the CDR3 gives the full variable domain: SQTIHQWPATLVQPVGSPLSLECTVEGTSNPNLYWYRQAAGRGLQLLFYSVGIGQISSEVPQNLSASRPQDRQFILSSKKLLLSDSGFYLCAWKRLARYTGELFFGEGSRLTVL.

The rearrangement joins TRBV11-1 to TRBJ1-6, with D possibly being TRBD1 (6 bases). Germline CDR1 is SGHAT and CDR2 is FQDESV (reference sequence). V gave up 5 bases and J gave up 6 bases, with 17 bases separating them. CDR3 length: 16 amino acids. DNA of the CDR3: TGTGCCAGCAGCCCCTCGACAGGCGGGGGTAATTCACCCCTCCACTTT. This translates into CASSPSTGGGNSPLHF.

The genes are TRBV30 and TRBJ1-2; weak D call: TRBD1 (6 bases). V lost 3 bases and J lost 8, with 16 bases in between. The CDR3 extends over 13 amino acids. CDR1 and CDR2 (germline): GTSNPN, SVGIG (reference sequence). The CDR3 sequence is CAWRDRLLWGYTF. The CDR3 DNA reads TGTGCCTGGAGAGACAGGCTTCTTTGGGGCTACACCTTC.

The V call is TRBV9, the J call TRBJ2-7; 8 positions match TRBD1. The CDR3 contains 16 residues. Germline loops: CDR1 SGDLS, CDR2 YYNGEE. The V segment lost 4 bases and the J segment 2 bases; nucleotides outside the gene matches: 11. The DNA for the CDR3 is TGTGCCAGCAGCACCAGCCGGGACAGGCGTGCCTACGAGCAGTACTTC. Its protein is CASSTSRDRRAYEQYF.

The chain recombines TRBV11-3 with TRBJ2-1; 10 positions match TRBD2. V gave up 0 bases and J gave up 11 bases; unmatched junction bases: 7. Germline CDR1 reads SGHNT; CDR2 reads YENEEA. This CDR3 region has 15 residues. CDR3 in amino acids: CASSLDPSSGGQQFF. CDR3 nucleotides: TGTGCCAGCAGCTTAGATCCGTCTAGCGGGGGCCAGCAGTTCTTC.